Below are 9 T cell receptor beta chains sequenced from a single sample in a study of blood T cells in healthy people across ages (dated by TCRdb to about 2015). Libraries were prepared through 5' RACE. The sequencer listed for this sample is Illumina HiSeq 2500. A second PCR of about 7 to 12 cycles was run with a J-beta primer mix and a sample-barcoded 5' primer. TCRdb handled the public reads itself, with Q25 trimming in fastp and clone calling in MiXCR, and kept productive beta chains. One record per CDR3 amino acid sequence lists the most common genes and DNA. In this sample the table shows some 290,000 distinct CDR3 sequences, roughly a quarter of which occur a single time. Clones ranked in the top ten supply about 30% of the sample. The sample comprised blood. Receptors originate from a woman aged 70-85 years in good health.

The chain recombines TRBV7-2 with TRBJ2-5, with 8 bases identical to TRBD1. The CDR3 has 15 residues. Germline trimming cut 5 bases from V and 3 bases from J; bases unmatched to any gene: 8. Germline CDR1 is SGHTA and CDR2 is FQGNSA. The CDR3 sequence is CASSIPGGREETQYF. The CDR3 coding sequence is TGTGCCAGCAGCATACCAGGGGGCAGAGAAGAGACCCAGTACTTC. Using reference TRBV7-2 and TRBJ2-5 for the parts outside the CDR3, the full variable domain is GAGVSQSPSNKVTEKGKDVELRCDPISGHTALYWYRQSLGQGLEFLIYFQGNSAPDKSGLPSDRFSAERTGGSVSTLTIQRTQQEDSAVYLCASSIPGGREETQYFGPGTRLLVL.

CDR3 residues: CSAGSGQPQHF. The CDR3 DNA reads as TGCAGTGCCGGATCGGGTCAGCCCCAGCATTTT. V and J are TRBV20-1 and TRBJ1-5; unclear D gene. The germline V gene encodes CDR1 DFQATT and CDR2 SNEGSKA (reference sequence). This CDR3 contains 11 residues. V dropped 6 bases and J dropped 6 bases, with 9 bases sitting between them.

In DNA form, the CDR3 reads TGTGCCAGCGGGGCAGGGGAAGAGACCCAGTACTTC. Amino acids: CASGAGEETQYF. The gene calls are TRBV28 and TRBJ2-5, with D tentatively TRBD1 (6 bases). V lost 8 bases and J 3 bases, leaving 10 bases between the germline ends. The germline V gene has CDR1 MDHEN and CDR2 SYDVKM. The CDR3 sequence is 12 residues long.

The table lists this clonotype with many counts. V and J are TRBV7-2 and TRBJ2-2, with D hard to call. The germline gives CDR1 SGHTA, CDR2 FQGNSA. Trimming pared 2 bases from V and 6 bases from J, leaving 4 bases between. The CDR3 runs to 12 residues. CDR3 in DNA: TGTGCCAGCAGCTTACAGCCCGGGGAGCTGTTTTTT. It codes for CASSLQPGELFF.

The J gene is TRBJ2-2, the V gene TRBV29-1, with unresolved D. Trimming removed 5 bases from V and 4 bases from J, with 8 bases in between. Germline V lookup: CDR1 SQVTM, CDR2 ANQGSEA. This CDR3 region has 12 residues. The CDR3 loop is CSVLVGTGELFF. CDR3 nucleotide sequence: TGCAGCGTTCTAGTTGGCACCGGGGAGCTGTTTTTT.

CDR3 region: CASKKVDSGANVLTF. The CDR3 DNA sequence: TGTGCCAGTAAAAAAGTAGACTCTGGGGCCAACGTCCTGACTTTC. This sequence joins TRBV19 and TRBJ2-6; D not resolved. From germline, CDR1 is LNHDA and CDR2 SQIVND (reference sequence). V shed 7 bases and J shed 0 bases, with 10 bases lying between them. This CDR3 comprises 15 residues. Based on the CDR3 plus reference TRBV19 and TRBJ2-6, the full variable domain is DGGITQSPKYLFRKEGQNVTLSCEQNLNHDAMYWYRQDPGQGLRLIYYSQIVNDFQKGDIAEGYSVSREKKESFPLTVTSAQKNPTAFYLCASKKVDSGANVLTFGAGSRLTVL.

The chain's CDR3 is CASTSTGANTGELFF. The CDR3 nucleotides read TGTGCCAGCACTTCGACAGGAGCCAACACCGGGGAGCTGTTTTTT. J is TRBJ2-2 and V is TRBV2; possibly TRBD1 for D (6 bases). CDR1 and CDR2 (germline): SNHLY, FYNNEI. V gave up 7 bases and J gave up 2 bases, with 14 bases separating them. The CDR3 contains 15 residues.

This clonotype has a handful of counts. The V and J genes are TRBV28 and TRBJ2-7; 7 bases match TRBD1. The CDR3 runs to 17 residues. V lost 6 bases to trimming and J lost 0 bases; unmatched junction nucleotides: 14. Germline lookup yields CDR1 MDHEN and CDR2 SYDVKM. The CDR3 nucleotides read TGTGCCAGCAGCCTCCGGGACAGCGCGATCAGCTCCTACGAGCAGTACTTC. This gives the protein CASSLRDSAISSYEQYF.

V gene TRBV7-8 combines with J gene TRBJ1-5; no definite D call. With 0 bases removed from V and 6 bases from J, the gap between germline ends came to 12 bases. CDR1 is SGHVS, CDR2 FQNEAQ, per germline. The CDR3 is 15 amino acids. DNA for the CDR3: TGTGCCAGCAGCTTAGCCGTAGGTGGTGCTCAGCCCCAGCATTTT. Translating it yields CASSLAVGGAQPQHF.